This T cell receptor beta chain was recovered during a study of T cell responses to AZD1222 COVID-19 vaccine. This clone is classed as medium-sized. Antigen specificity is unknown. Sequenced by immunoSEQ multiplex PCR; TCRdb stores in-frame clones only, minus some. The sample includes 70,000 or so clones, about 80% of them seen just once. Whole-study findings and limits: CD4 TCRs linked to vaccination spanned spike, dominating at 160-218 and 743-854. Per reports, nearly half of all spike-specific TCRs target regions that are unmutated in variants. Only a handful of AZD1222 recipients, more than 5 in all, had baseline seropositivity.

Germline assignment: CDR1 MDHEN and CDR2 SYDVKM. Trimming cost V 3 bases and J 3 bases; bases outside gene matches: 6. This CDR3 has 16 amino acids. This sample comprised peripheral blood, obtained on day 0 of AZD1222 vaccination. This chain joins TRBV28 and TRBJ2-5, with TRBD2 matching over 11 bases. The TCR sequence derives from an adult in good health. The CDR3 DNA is TGTGCCAGCAGTTTGTTGGGACTAGCGGATAAAGAGACCCAGTACTTC. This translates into CASSLLGLADKETQYF.